A single sample is the source of the 28 T cell receptor beta chains below, sequenced in a study of blood T cell repertoires in COVID-19. Clones were read by immunoSEQ multiplex PCR, and TCRdb kept only the in-frame ones, dropping some. Found here are around 170,000 clones, 84% of them singletons; the top ten hold 12% to 15%. The sample comprised peripheral blood. The receptor set was obtained from a man aged 18 to 30 with active or convalescent COVID-19.

The CDR3 coding sequence is TGTGCCAGCAACCTACAGGGGGTAGAGCCCCAGCATTTT. Amino acids: CASNLQGVEPQHF. The J gene is TRBJ1-5, the V gene TRBV2, with 8 positions matching TRBD1. The V gene end was trimmed by 7 bases and the J gene end by 8 bases; junction bases not matched to a gene: 7. Germline CDR1 is SNHLY and CDR2 is FYNNEI. The CDR3 has 13 residues.

The chain couples TRBV9 to TRBJ2-1; 7 bases fit TRBD1. CDR3 length equals 14 residues. The V gene's germline CDR1 is SGDLS and CDR2 YYNGEE. V shed 4 bases and J 10 bases; nucleotides not matched to a gene: 11. CDR3 in DNA: TGTGCCAGCAGCCCCGATCCCGGGACAGACGAGCAGTTCTTC. Translated, it gives CASSPDPGTDEQFF. Full variable domain (outside the CDR3, taken from reference TRBV9 and TRBJ2-1): DSGVTQTPKHLITATGQRVTLRCSPRSGDLSVYWYQQSLDQGLQFLIQYYNGEERAKGNILERFSAQQFPDLHSELNLSSLELGDSALYFCASSPDPGTDEQFFGPGTRLTVL.

The rearrangement joins TRBV28 to TRBJ1-5; maybe TRBD1 (5 bases). V was clipped by 2 bases and J by 6 bases, with 14 bases between them. The CDR3 has 15 amino acids. Per germline, CDR1 MDHEN and CDR2 SYDVKM. The chain's CDR3 is CASSLRGEGFQPQHF. As DNA, the CDR3 is TGTGCCAGCAGTTTACGGGGGGAAGGGTTTCAGCCCCAGCATTTT.

The sample holds one count of this clone. The V and J genes are TRBV5-1 and TRBJ2-7; 8 bases are a match to TRBD1. The junction had 3 bases not matched to a gene; V was cut back by 1 base and J by 0 bases. CDR1 is SGHRS, CDR2 YFSETQ, per germline. The CDR3 spans 15 residues. The CDR3 coding sequence is TGCGCCAGCAGCTTGCGACAGGGGACCTCCTACGAGCAGTACTTC. Translating gives CASSLRQGTSYEQYF.

The chain combines TRBV2 with TRBJ2-3; 12 bases match TRBD2. Germline loops: CDR1 SNHLY, CDR2 FYNNEI. V lost 5 bases to trimming and J lost 6 bases; unmatched junction nucleotides: 3. CDR3 size: 14 residues. The CDR3 is CASSPGLAGDTQYF. DNA for the CDR3: TGTGCCAGCAGTCCGGGACTAGCGGGCGATACGCAGTATTTT.

The chain employs TRBV27 and TRBJ2-7, with D possibly being TRBD1 (6 bases). This CDR3 has 14 amino acids. Looked up from germline, CDR1 is MNHEY and CDR2 is SMNVEV (reference sequence). V shed 8 bases and J shed 7 bases, with 21 bases lying between them. In DNA form, the CDR3 reads TGTGCCAGCTCCGGACAGAGTCCAACCCAGGAGCAGTACTTC. Translating it yields CASSGQSPTQEQYF.

The chain has TRBV6-5 and TRBJ2-5; a weak D match, TRBD2 (6 bases). V was shortened by 0 bases and J by 2 bases, with 10 bases between the two germline ends. Looked up from germline, CDR1 is MNHEY and CDR2 is SVGAGI. The CDR3 extends over 15 amino acids. The CDR3 loop reads CASSYSTGGQETQYF. CDR3 nucleotides: TGTGCCAGCAGTTACTCGACTGGAGGGCAAGAGACCCAGTACTTC.

This clone was seen a handful of times. The rearrangement links TRBV29-1 to TRBJ2-7; D is unresolved. Per the germline V gene, CDR1 is SQVTM and CDR2 is ANQGSEA. The CDR3 is 12 amino acids. Between the trimmed V and J ends, which lost 0 bases and 4 bases, there was a span of 7 bases. CDR3 sequence (DNA): TGCAGCGTTGAAGACGTATCTTACGAGCAGTACTTC. This encodes CSVEDVSYEQYF.

CDR3: CASSLRDTSNTEAFF. The CDR3 DNA reads as TGTGCCAGCAGCTTAAGGGACACTTCGAACACTGAAGCTTTCTTT. The chain links TRBV7-9 to TRBJ1-1; possible D gene TRBD1, 6 bases. V was shortened by 2 bases and J by 1 base, with 11 bases between the two germline ends. Germline V lookup: CDR1 SEHNR, CDR2 FQNEAQ (reference sequence). This CDR3 region has 15 residues.

This chain joins TRBV2 and TRBJ2-7, with D possibly TRBD1 on 5 matching bases. CDR1 is SNHLY and CDR2 is FYNNEI in the germline V gene. The CDR3 runs to 13 residues. V was shortened by 0 bases and J by 10 bases, with 13 bases between the two germline ends. The CDR3 DNA reads TGTGCCAGCAGTGAAGCAGGGGCCCGAACTCAGTACTTC. It codes for CASSEAGARTQYF.

The chain combines TRBV27 with TRBJ2-3, with TRBD1 as a possible D gene (7 bases). V lost 4 bases to trimming and J lost 6 bases, with 20 bases between them. This CDR3 has 16 amino acids. Germline V lookup: CDR1 MNHEY, CDR2 SMNVEV (reference sequence). The CDR3 protein is CASSSPSGPGGDTQYF. CDR3 nucleotide sequence: TGTGCCAGCAGTTCCCCATCCGGGCCAGGGGGGGATACGCAGTATTTT.

Turning to this clone: Additional DNA sequences in this sample encode the identical CDR3. This sequence joins TRBV7-2 and TRBJ1-6, with TRBD1 as a possible D gene (5 bases). Trimming pared 1 base from V and 8 bases from J, leaving 12 bases between. The germline gives CDR1 SGHTA, CDR2 FQGNSA. The CDR3 is 15 amino acids. The CDR3 DNA is TGTGCCAGCAGCTTAGATGCGGGGCGGGATTCACCCCTCCACTTT. Protein sequence: CASSLDAGRDSPLHF.

The chain employs TRBV7-9 and TRBJ1-5; 7 bases match TRBD1. The junction had 10 bases not matched to a gene; V was cut back by 1 base and J by 4 bases. This CDR3 region has 17 residues. Germline V gene lookup returns CDR1 SEHNR and CDR2 FQNEAQ (reference sequence). CDR3 bases: TGTGCCAGCAGCTTAGTCTCCGGGACAGATTTAAATCAGCCCCAGCATTTT. It encodes CASSLVSGTDLNQPQHF.

The chain employs TRBV5-1 and TRBJ2-5; 8 nucleotides line up with TRBD2. J lost 3 bases, V lost 5 bases, and 6 bases had no gene match. There are 14 residues in the CDR3. Germline V gene data show CDR1 as SGHRS and CDR2 as YFSETQ. The CDR3 here is CASSQTSAEETQYF. The CDR3 DNA follows: TGCGCCAGCAGTCAGACTAGCGCGGAAGAGACCCAGTACTTC.

The chain carries TRBV6-5 and TRBJ1-5; TRBD1 agrees at 7 bases. Trimming removed 4 bases from V and 4 bases from J; junction bases left unmatched: 4. The V gene's germline CDR1 is MNHEY and CDR2 SVGAGI. The CDR3 has 14 residues. This CDR3 is CASSSTGINQPQHF. The DNA for the CDR3 is TGTGCCAGCAGTTCGACAGGGATAAATCAGCCCCAGCATTTT.

This chain connects TRBV19 to TRBJ1-2, with D maybe TRBD1 (5 bases). Trimming removed 3 bases at V and 8 bases at J, with 16 bases between. Per the germline V gene, CDR1 is LNHDA and CDR2 is SQIVND (reference sequence). This CDR3 has 14 residues. For the CDR3, the DNA is TGTGCCAGTAGTATTCTTGGCAGGGCCGACGGCTACACCTTC. It encodes CASSILGRADGYTF.

The chain couples TRBV11-3 to TRBJ2-1; 9 bases fit TRBD2. J gave up 4 bases and V 0 bases, and 4 bases lay outside the gene matches. From germline, CDR1 is SGHNT and CDR2 YENEEA. This CDR3 region has 16 residues. The DNA for the CDR3 is TGTGCCAGCAGCTTAGATAGCGGGAGTCTATACAATGAGCAGTTCTTC. It yields the protein CASSLDSGSLYNEQFF.

The chain recombines TRBV29-1 with TRBJ1-2; D not resolved. Trimming took off 6 bases at V and 2 bases at J, with 7 bases between the two ends. CDR1 is SQVTM and CDR2 is ANQGSEA in the germline V gene. The CDR3 covers 11 residues. The CDR3 coding sequence is TGCAGCGTGGAGTTAAACTATGGCTACACCTTC. As protein: CSVELNYGYTF.

The chain employs TRBV5-1 and TRBJ1-1; possibly TRBD1 for D (6 bases). Germline CDR1 reads SGHRS; CDR2 reads YFSETQ. Trimming left V 0 bases short and J 2 bases short, with 8 bases between. CDR3 length equals 14 residues. The CDR3: CASSLEGDNTEAFF. In DNA form, the CDR3 reads TGCGCCAGCAGCTTGGAGGGGGATAACACTGAAGCTTTCTTT. Combining the CDR3 with reference TRBV5-1 and TRBJ1-1 gives the whole variable domain KAGVTQTPRYLIKTRGQQVTLSCSPISGHRSVSWYQQTPGQGLQFLFEYFSETQRNKGNFPGRFSGRQFSNSRSEMNVSTLELGDSALYLCASSLEGDNTEAFFGQGTRLTVV.

This chain connects TRBV10-3 to TRBJ1-1; tentatively, D is TRBD1 (5 bases). In germline, CDR1 is ENHRY, CDR2 SYGVKD. The CDR3 is made up of 14 amino acids. V lost 5 bases and J 2 bases, leaving 12 bases between the germline ends. The CDR3 nucleotides read TGTGCCATCAGTTCAACAGGCCAAAACACTGAAGCTTTCTTT. This translates into CAISSTGQNTEAFF.

A single count supports this clone. The chain links TRBV7-2 to TRBJ1-3; TRBD1 matches at 11 bases. Germline CDR1 SGHTA, CDR2 FQGNSA. Germline trimming cut 6 bases from V and 0 bases from J; bases unmatched to any gene: 7. The CDR3 is 17 residues long. The CDR3 sequence is CASSDGQGALSGNTIYF. The CDR3 DNA reads as TGTGCCAGCAGTGACGGACAGGGGGCTCTCTCTGGAAACACCATATATTTT. Using reference TRBV7-2 and TRBJ1-3 for the parts outside the CDR3, the full variable domain is GAGVSQSPSNKVTEKGKDVELRCDPISGHTALYWYRQSLGQGLEFLIYFQGNSAPDKSGLPSDRFSAERTGGSVSTLTIQRTQQEDSAVYLCASSDGQGALSGNTIYFGEGSWLTVV.

This chain links TRBV4-1 with TRBJ2-5; 12 nucleotides align to TRBD2. This CDR3 is built from 19 residues. The V gene's germline CDR1 is MGHRA and CDR2 YSYEKL. Trimming cost V 2 bases and J 5 bases; bases outside gene matches: 15. The CDR3 DNA sequence: TGCGCCAGCAGCCAATTCCCCCTGACTCTAGCGGGAGGGACGGAGACCCAGTACTTC. This sequence encodes CASSQFPLTLAGGTETQYF.

The V call is TRBV19, the J call TRBJ1-5, with D perhaps TRBD1 (5 bases). Germline V gives CDR1 LNHDA, CDR2 SQIVND (reference sequence). The CDR3 consists of 13 residues. V was clipped by 5 bases and J by 9 bases, with 14 bases between them. Here the CDR3 reads CASSLPLGRPQHF. Here the CDR3 DNA reads TGTGCCAGTAGTCTCCCTTTGGGGCGGCCCCAGCATTTT. The complete variable domain, with remaining parts taken from reference TRBV19 and TRBJ1-5, reads DGGITQSPKYLFRKEGQNVTLSCEQNLNHDAMYWYRQDPGQGLRLIYYSQIVNDFQKGDIAEGYSVSREKKESFPLTVTSAQKNPTAFYLCASSLPLGRPQHFGDGTRLSIL.

This clone was counted once. The V gene is TRBV6-5, the J gene TRBJ2-7, with 10 positions matching TRBD1. This CDR3 is built from 15 residues. The V segment lost 2 bases and the J segment 6 bases; nucleotides outside the gene matches: 7. Germline V gene lookup returns CDR1 MNHEY and CDR2 SVGAGI. The DNA of the CDR3 is TGTGCCAGCAGTTACCGGGACAGGGGTCATCGCGAGCAGTACTTC. Translation: CASSYRDRGHREQYF.

The chain has TRBV27 and TRBJ1-2, with TRBD1 matching 10 bases. Germline values: CDR1 MNHEY, CDR2 SMNVEV (reference sequence). This CDR3 contains 15 residues. Trimming at V came to 5 bases and at J to 6 bases, leaving 9 bases not matched to a gene. CDR3 loop: CASSRRQGALHGYTF. CDR3 nucleotides: TGTGCCAGCAGTCGTCGACAGGGGGCTCTCCATGGCTACACCTTC.

The rearrangement links TRBV21-1 to TRBJ2-7; the table names TRBD2, a call not compared with the DNA. TRBV21-1 is a pseudogene segment. The length of the CDR3 is 16 residues. CDR3: CASSKVGRDTTYEQYF. The CDR3 DNA follows: TGTGCCAGCAGCAAAGTGGGGAGGGACACAACCTACGAGCAGTACTTC.

The rearrangement joins TRBV7-9 to TRBJ2-1; perhaps TRBD2 as D (5 bases). The CDR3 is 14 residues long. V lost 1 base to trimming and J lost 8 bases, with 12 bases between them. Germline-derived CDR1 and CDR2 are SEHNR and FQNEAQ (reference sequence). CDR3 coding DNA: TGTGCCAGCAGCTTAGACGGTAGCGTGGATGAGCAGTTCTTC. Its translation is CASSLDGSVDEQFF.

The V and J genes are TRBV5-4 and TRBJ1-5, with 7 bases aligning to TRBD1. CDR3 size: 15 residues. Germline assignment: CDR1 SGHNT and CDR2 YYREEE (reference sequence). The V segment lost 0 bases and the J segment 4 bases; nucleotides outside the gene matches: 4. Written as DNA, the CDR3 is TGTGCCAGCAGCTTGGACAGGGGAAATAATCAGCCCCAGCATTTT. It specifies CASSLDRGNNQPQHF.